This is a list of T cell receptor beta chains from one sample in a study of monozygotic twins with inflammatory bowel disease. TCRdb re-called the 5' RACE reads and catalogs CDR3 proteins one per entry, DNA excluded. Its clone listing holds hundreds of thousands of distinct CDR3 sequences. The sequencing sample was made of blood. Source of these receptors: a human donor with ulcerative colitis or Crohn's disease, or a healthy co-twin of an affected twin (not recorded which). The CDR3 runs from the conserved cysteine through the conserved F or W.

J | V | CDR3
TRBJ1-1 | TRBV5-1 | CASSLDYPGTEAFF
TRBJ1-5 | TRBV7-9 | CASSLAIGTGAWQPQHF
TRBJ1-2 | TRBV6-5 | CASSYKGAFGYTF
TRBJ2-7 | TRBV28 | CASSWGDGSEQYF
TRBJ2-1 | TRBV2 | CASSEREGSINEQFF
TRBJ1-5 | TRBV5-6 | CASSLRQGGNQPQHF
TRBJ1-1 | TRBV20-1 | CSAREDRGRVEAFF
TRBJ2-1 | TRBV5-1 | CASSSSSGSYNEQFF
TRBJ1-6 | TRBV4-2 | CASSQDPQGDNSPLHF
TRBJ1-2 | TRBV7-9 | CASSTGGADGYTF
TRBJ1-1 | TRBV7-2 | CASSTTGRTEAFF
TRBJ1-5 | TRBV7-8 | CASSLYDLSNQPQHF
TRBJ2-7 | TRBV5-1 | CASSTGQGWNEQYF
TRBJ2-5 | TRBV20-1 | CSAPEGVGTQYF
TRBJ1-1 | TRBV6-1 | CASSKWDSLNTEAFF
TRBJ2-3 | TRBV10-3 | CAISAGRVGTDTQYF
TRBJ2-5 | TRBV30 | CAWTSDQKTQYF
TRBJ2-5 | TRBV2 | CASSENRAVQYF
TRBJ2-7 | TRBV5-1 | CASSFSRDRAFEQYF
TRBJ1-6 | TRBV12-3/TRBV12-4 | CASSLGREGRSPLHF
TRBJ2-7 | TRBV7-2 | CASSLDRSTYEQYF
TRBJ1-1 | TRBV9 | CASSVSDTGTEAFF